This TCR beta chain emerged from a study of regulatory T cells in long-lasting Graves disease. Study-wide points: Favored gene segments in persistent disease were TRBV28, TRBJ1-2 and TRBJ2-5. Samples came from peripheral blood alone, without thyroid tissue.

With regard to this clonotype: Its cognate antigen is unknown. The likely explanation is a read error, given a far larger clone one base away.

Arm-PCR with iRepertoire HTBI primers amplified the CDR3 regions for these TCR beta libraries. MiXCR, run by TCRdb on the multiplex PCR reads, gives a single entry per CDR3 protein. The sample carries about 450,000 distinct CDR3 sequences, 14% recorded once. Germline CDR1 and CDR2: MNHEY and SVGEGT. This CDR3 is 14 amino acids long. V was cut by 0 bases and J by 7 bases, with 10 bases left in between. Time point meaning: newly diagnosed GD, antithyroid drugs for less than 3 months. The TCR library used RNA extracted from PBMCs. An endocrinology department located in Xi'an, China, was where the patients came from. These data were also filed under a second study, of T cells in Graves' hyperthyroidism and ophthalmopathy.

Sequencing was performed on peripheral blood mononuclear cells (PBMCs), taken at new diagnosis, from a patient treated with antithyroid drugs. The chain recombines TRBV6-2 or TRBV6-3 with TRBJ1-5; D unresolved. This TCR was recovered from a woman in her 50s with Graves disease. The chain's CDR3 is CASSYSRSSQPQHF. CDR3 in DNA: TGTGCCAGCAGTTACTCGAGGAGTAGCCAGCCCCAGCATTTT.